The text below deals with one TCR beta chain. The target antigen is unknown. The CDR3 covers 14 residues. The V and J ends lost 7 bases and 5 bases respectively, with 18 bases between them. The germline gives CDR1 SGHRS, CDR2 YFSETQ. CD4+ cells were split into CD45RA+ naive and CD45RA-negative memory subsets. Repertoires were generated with immunoSEQ multiplex PCR, while TCRdb's copy carries only in-frame clones and drops some. The profile shows 300,000 to 400,000 clones, around 67% of them singletons. These data belong to a study of shared clonotypes between healthy human individuals. Study-wide points: A handful of donors had around 5% of their naive CD4 clonotypes in common.

The sample comprised memory CD4+ T cells sorted from blood. Indicated subset: CD45RA-negative fraction. The TCR comes from a man in his thirties or forties in good health. The chain employs TRBV5-1 and TRBJ2-5; possibly TRBD2 for D (6 bases). The chain's CDR3 is CASAVGAGSETQYF. Here the CDR3 DNA reads TGCGCCAGCGCGGTTGGGGCGGGATCGGAGACCCAGTACTTC.